Below, one TCR beta chain is given with its context. As yet, its antigen is unknown. Only in-frame clones appear in the TCRdb table, and some are missing; sequencing was by immunoSEQ multiplex PCR. The sample records around 250,000 clones, 60% to 75% being singletons. CDR1 and CDR2 (germline): MNHEY, SVGAGI. V lost 2 bases and J lost 8; bases outside the gene matches: 3. This CDR3 spans 15 amino acids. This sample was taken from a study of cytotoxic CD8 clonotypes in ibrutinib-treated CLL. Overall study results and limits: Progressing patients had sampling times that differed from those of sustained-remission patients.

The origin of this receptor is a human donor with chronic lymphocytic leukemia. The chain is built from TRBV6-5 and TRBJ2-1; the match to TRBD2 covers 13 bases. Source: PBMCs, taken after 24 months of ibrutinib treatment. The CDR3 DNA reads as TGTGCCAGCAGTTACGGGGGACTAGCGGGATATGAGCAGTTCTTC. Protein sequence: CASSYGGLAGYEQFF.